The 7 T cell receptor delta chains presented below share a single source sample, sequenced in a study of Vδ1+ human thymocytes. Their recognized antigens are unknown. RNA was extracted from the cells and then reverse transcribed. Multiplex PCR used pooled V-gene forward primers and a constant-region reverse primer to amplify CDR3s. TCRdb re-called the multiplex PCR reads through CATT. Here the sample spans 20,000 to 25,000 delta-chain clones, about 8% being singletons. Whole-study results and caveats: Thymic TRG and TRD repertoires appeared highly polyclonal.

Sequencing was carried out using Vdelta1+ gamma-delta thymocytes from the thymus. Subset noted: FACS-sorted CD3+ TCRalphabeta- TCRVdelta1+ TCRVdelta2- thymocytes. These receptors came from a child less than two years old who had congenital heart surgery.

This clone was seen only a few times. The J gene is TRDJ1, the V gene TRDV1; 9 bases are a match to TRDD3. CDR1 is TSWWSYY, CDR2 QGS, per germline. The CDR3 is 15 residues long. J was trimmed by 2 bases and V by 1 base; bases with no gene match: 2. CDR3: CALGEPGDTTDKLIF. The DNA for the CDR3 is TGTGCTCTTGGGGAACCGGGGGATACAACCGATAAACTCATCTTT.

A few counts support this clone. The rearrangement joins TRDV1 to TRDJ1; 12 nucleotides agree with TRDD3. CDR3 size: 20 residues. J lost 0 bases, V lost 2 bases, and 13 bases had no gene match. Germline assignment: CDR1 TSWWSYY and CDR2 QGS. CDR3 in amino acids: CALGEVLLGDTGKDTDKLIF. The CDR3 DNA reads TGTGCTCTTGGGGAAGTCCTACTGGGGGATACTGGGAAAGACACCGATAAACTCATCTTT.

There are a few counts of this clone. The chain links TRDV1 to TRDJ1, with D maybe TRDD2 (5 bases). CDR1 and CDR2 from the germline V gene are TSWWSYY and QGS. With 0 bases removed from V and 2 bases from J, the gap between germline ends came to 16 bases. This CDR3 comprises 17 residues. This CDR3 is CALGELRAYCRTDKLIF. The CDR3 DNA reads as TGTGCTCTTGGGGAACTTAGGGCCTACTGTCGGACCGATAAACTCATCTTT.

The rearrangement uses TRDV1 and TRDJ1; D perhaps matches TRDD3 (5 bases). The CDR3 has 15 amino acids. Trimming pared 2 bases from V and 1 base from J, leaving 11 bases between. CDR1 and CDR2 (germline): TSWWSYY, QGS. DNA of the CDR3: TGTGCTCTTGGGGAATTGGGGCTTATCACCGATAAACTCATCTTT. This encodes CALGELGLITDKLIF.

This clone has only a few counts. V usage is TRDV1 and J usage is TRDJ1, with 9 bases matching TRDD2. Germline trimming cut 1 base from V and 1 base from J; bases unmatched to any gene: 22. The germline CDR1 and CDR2 sequences are TSWWSYY and QGS. The CDR3 sequence is 22 residues long. The chain's CDR3 is CALGERALPTTHLLGFTDKLIF. The CDR3 DNA follows: TGTGCTCTTGGGGAACGGGCCCTTCCTACTACTCACCTACTGGGATTCACCGATAAACTCATCTTT.

Only a few counts were recorded for this clone. The chain links TRDV2 to TRDJ1, with 12 positions matching TRDD3. Germline V lookup: CDR1 GEAIGNYY, CDR2 EKD. There are 18 residues in the CDR3. J lost 0 bases, V lost 1 base, and 8 bases had no gene match. The CDR3 protein is CACDTAWGIRGYTDKLIF. CDR3 coding DNA: TGTGCCTGTGACACGGCCTGGGGGATACGGGGTTACACCGATAAACTCATCTTT.

V is TRDV1 and J is TRDJ1; 8 bases align to TRDD3. Assignment of the J gene here rests on matching the DNA to germline, because TCRdb gives none. The CDR3 consists of 17 residues. V lost 7 bases and J lost 0; bases outside the gene matches: 13. Germline CDR1 TSWWSYY, CDR2 QGS. In DNA form, the CDR3 reads TGTGCTCTTGCCGTGGGGGGATATTGGGATTACACCGATAAACTCATCTTT. Translation: CALAVGGYWDYTDKLIF.